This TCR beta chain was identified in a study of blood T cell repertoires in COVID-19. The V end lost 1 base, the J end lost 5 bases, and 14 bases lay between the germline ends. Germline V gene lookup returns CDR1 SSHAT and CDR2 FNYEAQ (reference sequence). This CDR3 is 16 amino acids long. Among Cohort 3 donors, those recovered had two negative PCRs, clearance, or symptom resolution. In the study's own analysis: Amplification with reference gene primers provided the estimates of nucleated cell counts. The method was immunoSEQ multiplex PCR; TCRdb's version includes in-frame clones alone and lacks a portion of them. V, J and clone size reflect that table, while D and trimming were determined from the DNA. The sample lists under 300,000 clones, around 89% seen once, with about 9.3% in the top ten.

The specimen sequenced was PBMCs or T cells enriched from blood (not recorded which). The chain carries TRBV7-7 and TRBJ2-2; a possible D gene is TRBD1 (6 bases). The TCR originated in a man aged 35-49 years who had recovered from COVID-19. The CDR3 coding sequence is TGTGCCAGCAGCTTAGGGGGGCTCTCACCTACCGGGGAGCTGTTTTTT. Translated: CASSLGGLSPTGELFF.